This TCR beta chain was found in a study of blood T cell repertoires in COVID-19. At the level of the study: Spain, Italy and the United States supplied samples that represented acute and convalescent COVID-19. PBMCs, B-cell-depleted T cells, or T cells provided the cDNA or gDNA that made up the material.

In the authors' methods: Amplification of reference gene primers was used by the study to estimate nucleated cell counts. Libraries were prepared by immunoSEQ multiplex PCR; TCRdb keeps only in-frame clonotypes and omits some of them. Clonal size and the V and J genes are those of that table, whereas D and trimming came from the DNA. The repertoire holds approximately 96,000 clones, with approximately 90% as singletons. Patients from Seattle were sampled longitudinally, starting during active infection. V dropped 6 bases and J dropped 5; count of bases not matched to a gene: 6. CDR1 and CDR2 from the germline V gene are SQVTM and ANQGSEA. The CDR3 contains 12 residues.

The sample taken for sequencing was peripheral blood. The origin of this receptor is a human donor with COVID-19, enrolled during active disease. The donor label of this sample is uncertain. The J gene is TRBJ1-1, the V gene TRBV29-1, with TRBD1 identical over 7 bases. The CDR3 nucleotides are TGCAGCGTGGGACAGCCGGAGACTGAAGCTTTCTTT. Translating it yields CSVGQPETEAFF.